Listed below are T cell receptor beta chains from one sample, sequenced in a study of blood T cell repertoires in COVID-19. TCRdb's copy holds only in-frame clones and misses some; the assay was immunoSEQ multiplex PCR. The sample shows approximately 81,000 clones, about nine tenths of them seen only once. The sequenced material came from peripheral blood. The source is a man aged 65 to 79 with active or convalescent COVID-19. CDR3s include the opening cysteine and the closing phenylalanine or tryptophan. The D gene is left open where the match is weak. Size values are once, few and many counts, or a class for expanded clones, and some rows have none.

size,V,J,D,DNA,CDR3
-,TRBV4-2,TRBJ2-2,-,TGTGCCAGCAGCCAAGAGGTGTTGGCGGGAAGGACCGGGGAGCTGTTTTTT,CASSQEVLAGRTGELFF
-,TRBV11-2,TRBJ2-5,TRBD2,TGTGCCAGCAGCTTAGGTGCCTCGGGGGGGCCGTACGAGACCCAGTACTTC,CASSLGASGGPYETQYF
once,TRBV19,TRBJ1-2,TRBD1,TGTGCCAGTAGCACGGGACAGGGGGCTAACTATGGCTACACCTTC,CASSTGQGANYGYTF
-,TRBV3-1/TRBV3-2,TRBJ1-5,-,TGTGCCAGCAGCCCTCGACCGTCTCGGGGGTTGGGCAATCAGCCCCAGCATTTT,CASSPRPSRGLGNQPQHF
-,TRBV10-3,TRBJ2-7,-,TGTGCCATCAGTGAGTCTGAGATTTCTTCCTACGAGCAGTACTTC,CAISESEISSYEQYF
-,TRBV4-3,TRBJ2-7,TRBD1,TGCGCCAGCAGCCAAGAAGGGACAGGGGGCGGTGAGCAGTACTTC,CASSQEGTGGGEQYF
-,TRBV19,TRBJ2-6,TRBD2,TGTGCCAGTAGTTTGGGACTAGCGGGGGGTAACTCTGGGGCCAACGTCCTGACTTTC,CASSLGLAGGNSGANVLTF
-,TRBV5-6,TRBJ2-5,-,TGTGCCAGCAGCTTAGATCCGGAAGAGACCCAGTACTTC,CASSLDPEETQYF
-,TRBV20-1,TRBJ2-3,TRBD2,TGCAGTGCTAGTCCTAGCGGTTACTCAGATACGCAGTATTTT,CSASPSGYSDTQYF
-,TRBV20-1,TRBJ1-1,-,TGCAGTGCTAGATCCGACACTGAAGCTTTCTTT,CSARSDTEAFF
-,TRBV3-1/TRBV3-2,TRBJ1-5,-,TGTGCCAGCAGCCAAGGTTTAAATCAGCCCCAGCATTTT,CASSQGLNQPQHF
-,TRBV3-1/TRBV3-2,TRBJ1-1,-,TGTGCCAGCAGCGACCCGGGGGGGATGAACACTGAAGCTTTCTTT,CASSDPGGMNTEAFF
-,TRBV24-1,TRBJ2-5,-,TGTGCCACCAGTGACCCACTAAGGGAGACCCAGTACTTC,CATSDPLRETQYF
-,TRBV29-1,TRBJ2-1,-,TGCAGCGTTGATAGCGAGTCCAATGAGCAGTTCTTC,CSVDSESNEQFF
-,TRBV9,TRBJ2-7,TRBD1,TGTGCCAGCAGCGTAGGAGGGGGACAGTTGCAGTACTTC,CASSVGGGQLQYF
medium-sized,TRBV6-5,TRBJ2-5,-,TGTGCCAGCAGTTACTCGGCCCAGGGGACCCAGTACTTC,CASSYSAQGTQYF
-,TRBV12-3/TRBV12-4,TRBJ1-2,-,TGTGCCAGCAGCCTCCACAGCGGGAGCTACACCTTC,CASSLHSGSYTF
-,TRBV7-2,TRBJ2-3,TRBD1,TGTGCCAGCAGCTTAGGCGGTGGGACAGGGGCATATACGCAGTATTTT,CASSLGGGTGAYTQYF
-,TRBV7-9,TRBJ2-2,TRBD1,TGTGCCAGCAGCTACGGACAGGGCGAACCCGGGGAGCTGTTTTTT,CASSYGQGEPGELFF
-,TRBV19,TRBJ2-1,TRBD2,TGTGCCAGTAGTCCTCAAAGGCGGGGGGGCAGCTACAATGAGCAGTTCTTC,CASSPQRRGGSYNEQFF
-,TRBV7-2,TRBJ2-1,-,TGTGCCAGCAGCTTAGGTAGAAACGTCTACAATGAGCAGTTCTTC,CASSLGRNVYNEQFF
once,TRBV7-9,TRBJ2-1,TRBD2,TGTGCCAGCAGCTTTCTAGCGGGGGCGGGCTACAATGAGCAGTTCTTC,CASSFLAGAGYNEQFF
-,TRBV2,TRBJ1-2,TRBD1,TGTGCCAGCAGCCGGGACAGTAACTATGGCTACACCTTC,CASSRDSNYGYTF
-,TRBV9,TRBJ2-7,-,TGTGCCAGCAGCGCCGCCAAGGTAGTCCGGGTCTACGAGCAGTACTTC,CASSAAKVVRVYEQYF
-,TRBV18,TRBJ1-2,-,TGTGCCAGCTCGCCCAGCCAGGGTCTGAGTGGCTACACCTTC,CASSPSQGLSGYTF
once,TRBV7-2,TRBJ2-2,-,TGTGCCAGCAGCTTTTACTCGGGGAACACCGGGGAGCTGTTTTTT,CASSFYSGNTGELFF
-,TRBV5-6,TRBJ1-5,-,TGTGCCAGCAGCTTGGGGTCTATAAATCAGCCCCAGCATTTT,CASSLGSINQPQHF
-,TRBV5-1,TRBJ2-3,TRBD1,TGCGCCAGCAGTGAACAGGGGGCATCTAGCACAGATACGCAGTATTTT,CASSEQGASSTDTQYF
-,TRBV28,TRBJ1-5,TRBD1,TGTGCCAGCAGTTTAAGGGGGCAACAACAGCCCCAGCATTTT,CASSLRGQQQPQHF
-,TRBV7-8,TRBJ1-1,-,TGTGCCAGCAGCTTAGGATTTAATGAGAAGAACACTGAAGCTTTCTTT,CASSLGFNEKNTEAFF
few,TRBV21-1,TRBJ1-5,-,TGTGCCAGCAGCCTCCGGGGGGCCAACGATCAGCCCCAGCATTTT,CASSLRGANDQPQHF
-,TRBV29-1,TRBJ1-2,-,TGCAGCGTTGACTCTTATGGCTACACCTTC,CSVDSYGYTF
-,TRBV3-1/TRBV3-2,TRBJ1-3,-,TGTGCCAGCAGCCAAGCCTTCAGGGATCCCTCTGGAAACACCATATATTTT,CASSQAFRDPSGNTIYF
-,TRBV27,TRBJ1-2,-,TGTGCCAGCAGTACGGGGGGGTCTGGCTACACCTTC,CASSTGGSGYTF
-,TRBV30,TRBJ1-3,TRBD1,TGTGCCTGCTCCAAGGGGACAGGGGCCCTTTCTGGAAACACCATATATTTT,CACSKGTGALSGNTIYF
-,TRBV19,TRBJ1-3,-,TGTGCCAGTAGACTGGGGCTTTCCGGAAACACCATATATTTT,CASRLGLSGNTIYF
-,TRBV5-1,TRBJ1-1,-,TGCGCCAGCAGCTTACAGGGTTTTGGCACTGAAGCTTTCTTT,CASSLQGFGTEAFF
-,TRBV19,TRBJ2-7,TRBD1,TGTGCCAGTAGTATCGGGACAGGGTTTAGCTCCTACGAGCAGTACTTC,CASSIGTGFSSYEQYF
-,TRBV3-1/TRBV3-2,TRBJ1-1,-,TGTGCCAGCAGCCTCCGGTACACTGAAGCTTTCTTT,CASSLRYTEAFF
-,TRBV7-6,TRBJ1-6,TRBD1,TGTGCCAGCAGTCAATTAGGGGGCGCGGGGAATTCACCCCTCCACTTT,CASSQLGGAGNSPLHF
-,TRBV9,TRBJ2-3,-,TGTGCCAGCAGCACAAGAGGGTTTGCGGCGCAGTATTTT,CASSTRGFAAQYF
-,TRBV28,TRBJ2-7,TRBD1,TGTGCCAGCAGCCCCGGGACAGAAAACGAGCAGTACTTC,CASSPGTENEQYF
-,TRBV7-2,TRBJ2-5,TRBD2,TGTGCCAGCAGCACCGGACTAGCGGGGATTCAAGAGACCCAGTACTTC,CASSTGLAGIQETQYF
-,TRBV9,TRBJ2-7,-,TGTGCCAGCAGCGTAGGAACATTCTCCTACGAGCAGTACTTC,CASSVGTFSYEQYF
-,TRBV3-1/TRBV3-2,TRBJ1-3,-,TGTGCCAGCAGCCAAGACGGGTATAGCCCTGGAAACACCATATATTTT,CASSQDGYSPGNTIYF
-,TRBV28,TRBJ1-3,TRBD1,TGTGCCAGCAGCTGGCCCCACACCGGGACAGGGGATTTGGACACCATATATTTT,CASSWPHTGTGDLDTIYF
-,TRBV11-2,TRBJ1-1,-,TGTGCCAGCAGCTTAGGGCAGAACACTGAAGCTTTCTTT,CASSLGQNTEAFF
-,TRBV7-2,TRBJ1-2,TRBD1,TGTGCCAGCAGCCTTGATACCGGGACAGTAAACTATGGCTACACCTTC,CASSLDTGTVNYGYTF
-,TRBV6-2/TRBV6-3,TRBJ2-7,TRBD1,TGTGCCAGCAGCCTGGCAGGGGGCCACGAGCAGTACTTC,CASSLAGGHEQYF
few,TRBV12-3/TRBV12-4,TRBJ1-2,-,TGTGCCAGCAGCCACCGAAGACTAGGGGGCTACACCTTC,CASSHRRLGGYTF
once,TRBV9,TRBJ2-5,TRBD2,TGTGCCAGCAGCGTAGCTCGTGCTAGCGGGGGACAAGAGACCCAGTACTTC,CASSVARASGGQETQYF
-,TRBV4-2,TRBJ1-5,TRBD1,TGTGCCAGCAGCCAAGAAGGGACAGGGTATGGGAATCAGCCCCAGCATTTT,CASSQEGTGYGNQPQHF
-,TRBV18,TRBJ2-5,TRBD1,TGTGCCAGCTCAGACAGGGGCGAGACCCAGTACTTC,CASSDRGETQYF
-,TRBV6-4,TRBJ2-1,-,TGTGCCAGCAGTCTCGACAGGACCTACAATGAGCAGTTCTTC,CASSLDRTYNEQFF
-,TRBV27,TRBJ1-2,-,TGTGCCAGCAGGAGCTACGGGATGGACTATGGCTACACCTTC,CASRSYGMDYGYTF
-,TRBV9,TRBJ1-5,-,TGTGCCAGCAGCGCCGCAGAAGGGAGGCAGCCCCAGCATTTT,CASSAAEGRQPQHF
-,TRBV28,TRBJ2-7,-,TGTGCCAGCATTTTGTCAGGGTCCTCCTACGAGCAGTACTTC,CASILSGSSYEQYF
-,TRBV6-5,TRBJ1-1,-,TGTGCCAGCAATCGGGGCACTGAAGCTTTCTTT,CASNRGTEAFF
once,TRBV7-3,TRBJ2-1,TRBD2,TGTGCCAGCAGCCAAGATAGCGGGGGGTCGAACAATGAGCAGTTCTTC,CASSQDSGGSNNEQFF